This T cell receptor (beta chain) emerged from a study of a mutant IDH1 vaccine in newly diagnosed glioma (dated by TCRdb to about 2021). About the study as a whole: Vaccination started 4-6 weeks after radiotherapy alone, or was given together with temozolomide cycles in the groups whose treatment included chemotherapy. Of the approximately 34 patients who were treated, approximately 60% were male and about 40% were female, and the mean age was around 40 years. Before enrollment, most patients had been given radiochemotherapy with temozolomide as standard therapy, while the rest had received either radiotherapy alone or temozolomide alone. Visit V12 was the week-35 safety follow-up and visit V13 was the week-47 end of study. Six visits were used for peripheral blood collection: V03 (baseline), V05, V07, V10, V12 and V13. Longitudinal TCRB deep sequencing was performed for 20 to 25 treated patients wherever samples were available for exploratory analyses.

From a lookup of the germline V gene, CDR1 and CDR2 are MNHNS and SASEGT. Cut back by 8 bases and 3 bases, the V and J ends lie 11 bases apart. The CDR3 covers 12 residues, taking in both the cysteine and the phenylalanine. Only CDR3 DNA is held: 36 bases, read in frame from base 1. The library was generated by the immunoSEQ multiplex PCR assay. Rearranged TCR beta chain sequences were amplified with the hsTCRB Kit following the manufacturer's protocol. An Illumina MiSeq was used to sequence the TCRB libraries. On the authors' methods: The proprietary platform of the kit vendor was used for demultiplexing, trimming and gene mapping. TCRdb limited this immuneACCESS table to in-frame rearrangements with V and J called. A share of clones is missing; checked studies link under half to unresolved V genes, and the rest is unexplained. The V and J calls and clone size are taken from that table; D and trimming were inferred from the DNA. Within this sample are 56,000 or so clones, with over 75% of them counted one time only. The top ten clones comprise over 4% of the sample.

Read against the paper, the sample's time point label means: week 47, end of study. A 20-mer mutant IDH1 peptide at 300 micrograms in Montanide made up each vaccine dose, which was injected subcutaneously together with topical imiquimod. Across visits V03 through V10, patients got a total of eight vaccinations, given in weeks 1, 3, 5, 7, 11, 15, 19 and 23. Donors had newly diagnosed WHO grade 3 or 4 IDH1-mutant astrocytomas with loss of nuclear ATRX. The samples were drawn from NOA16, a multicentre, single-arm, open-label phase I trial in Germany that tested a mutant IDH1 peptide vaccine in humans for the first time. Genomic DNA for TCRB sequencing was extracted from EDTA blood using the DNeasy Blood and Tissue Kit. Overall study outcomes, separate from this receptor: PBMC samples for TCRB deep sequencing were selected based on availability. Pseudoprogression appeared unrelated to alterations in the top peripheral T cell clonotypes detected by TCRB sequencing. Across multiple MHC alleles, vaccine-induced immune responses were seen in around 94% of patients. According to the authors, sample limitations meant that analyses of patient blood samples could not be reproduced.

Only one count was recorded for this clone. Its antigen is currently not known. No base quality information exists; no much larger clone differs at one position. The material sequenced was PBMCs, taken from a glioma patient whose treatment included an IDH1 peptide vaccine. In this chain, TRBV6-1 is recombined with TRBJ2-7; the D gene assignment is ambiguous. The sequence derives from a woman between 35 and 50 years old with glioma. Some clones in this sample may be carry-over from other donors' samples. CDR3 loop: CASYSPLYEQYF. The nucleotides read TGTGCCAGCTATTCACCGCTCTACGAGCAGTACTTC.